This TCR beta chain is drawn from a study of T cells after yellow fever vaccination. Study-level background: For low cell numbers, libraries were made with SMART-Seq v4 Ultra Low Input.

Using its own MiXCR run on the 5' RACE reads, TCRdb lists one record per CDR3 protein. The sample comprises approximately 240,000 distinct CDR3 sequences, around 3.5% of which are singletons, and about 20% rests with the top ten. This clonotype appeared many times. Germline lookup yields CDR1 DFQATT and CDR2 SNEGSKA (reference sequence). This CDR3 has 14 amino acids. V lost 2 bases, J lost 10 bases, and 12 bases stayed unmatched. The chain uses TRBV20-1 and TRBJ1-2, with 8 bases that match TRBD1. This sample comprised PBMCs, obtained 15 days after the yellow fever booster vaccination. The sequence derives from a man aged 18 to 35 who received the YFV17D yellow fever vaccine. The CDR3 DNA sequence: TGCAGTGCTAGACCCCGCGGACAGGGTAGGGTCTACACCTTC. Amino acids: CSARPRGQGRVYTF.